The 32 T cell receptor beta chains in this list originate from one sample, sequenced in a study of blood T cells in healthy people across ages. PCR was performed a second time for 7 to 11 cycles using a sample-barcoded 5' primer and a J-beta primer mix. Each CDR3 protein gets one entry after TCRdb re-called the 5' RACE reads with MiXCR. The sample lists roughly 800,000 distinct CDR3 sequences; around a quarter were seen once. This sample was also put to use in a study of T cells of mothers and their children.

The material sequenced was blood. Receptors originate from a boy younger than 18 in good health.

The rearrangement joins TRBV29-1 to TRBJ2-1; D call uncertain. Germline V gene sequence: CDR1 SQVTM, CDR2 ANQGSEA. The CDR3 spans 12 residues. The V end lost 2 bases, the J end lost 8 bases, and 10 bases lay between the germline ends. The DNA of the CDR3 is TGCAGCGTTGAAAAGGGTGCTCATGAGCAGTTCTTC. It codes for CSVEKGAHEQFF.

This clonotype came up a few times. The chain is built from TRBV19 and TRBJ1-5, with 8 bases that match TRBD1. Germline values: CDR1 LNHDA, CDR2 SQIVND (reference sequence). The CDR3 spans 15 residues. Losses at the gene ends were 6 bases for V and 6 bases for J; bases not matched to a gene: 10. Written as DNA, the CDR3 is TGTGCCAGTAGAGTTTGGACAGGGCCAATTCAGCCCCAGCATTTT. It specifies CASRVWTGPIQPQHF.

In this sample, this clonotype turned up a few times. The chain uses TRBV6-5 and TRBJ1-6, with a tentative D call TRBD1 (5 bases). CDR1 is MNHEY and CDR2 is SVGAGI in the germline V gene. Trimming left V 0 bases short and J 6 bases short, with 9 bases between. The CDR3 has 15 amino acids. CDR3 loop: CASSYSMTANSPLHF. The CDR3 DNA is TGTGCCAGCAGTTACTCGATGACAGCTAATTCACCCCTCCACTTT.

This chain joins TRBV5-1 and TRBJ2-5; tentative D call: TRBD1 (6 bases). CDR1 SGHRS and CDR2 YFSETQ come from the germline V gene. V lost 2 bases and J lost 3, with 8 bases in between. The CDR3 sequence is 13 residues long. CDR3 nucleotides: TGCGCCAGCAGCTTTCGGGACAAAGAGACCCAGTACTTC. Translated: CASSFRDKETQYF.

The rearrangement links TRBV29-1 to TRBJ1-1, with TRBD1 matching 7 bases. CDR1 and CDR2 from the germline V gene are SQVTM and ANQGSEA. This CDR3 region has 14 residues. J was trimmed by 5 bases and V by 1 base; bases with no gene match: 7. In DNA, the CDR3 is TGCAGCGTTGAAGGGGGAGCAGGGGGGACTGAAGCTTTCTTT. It specifies CSVEGGAGGTEAFF.

The chain employs TRBV29-1 and TRBJ2-5, with 8 bases lining up with TRBD2. Gene TRBJ2-1 matches the end of the DNA better, so the J call may be wrong. The germline gives CDR1 SQVTM, CDR2 ANQGSEA. CDR3 length equals 13 residues. Here the CDR3 reads CSGLTSGYNEQFF. The DNA of the CDR3 is TGCAGCGGACTCACTAGCGGCTACAATGAGCAGTTCTTC.

This clonotype was seen a few times. The chain combines TRBV20-1 with TRBJ2-1; D call uncertain. CDR3 length: 12 amino acids. Germline-derived CDR1 and CDR2 are DFQATT and SNEGSKA (reference sequence). For the CDR3, the DNA is TGCAGCCACTTAGGCTCCTACAATGAGCAGTTCTTC. Translated, it gives CSHLGSYNEQFF.

This rearrangement joins TRBV21-1 to TRBJ2-1; the D call TRBD1 from the table was never checked on the DNA. TRBV21-1 corresponds to a pseudogene. The CDR3 runs to 16 residues. This chain's CDR3 is CASSKDVGGPYNEQFF. The DNA for the CDR3 is TGTGCCAGCAGCAAAGACGTCGGGGGACCCTACAATGAGCAGTTCTTC.

This clonotype has just a few counts. This rearrangement joins TRBV18 to TRBJ1-4; D is undetermined. V was clipped by 6 bases and J by 4 bases, with 9 bases between them. CDR1 and CDR2 (germline): KGHSH, LQKENI. The CDR3 extends over 13 amino acids. The CDR3: CASSPTDNEKLFF. The CDR3 region has the DNA TGTGCCAGCTCCCCTACGGATAATGAAAAACTGTTTTTT.

Regarding this clonotype: The junction differs from germline at one of its ends, possibly a read error. The gene calls are TRBV27 and TRBJ1-4; TRBD1 might be the D (5 bases). Germline V gives CDR1 MNHEY, CDR2 SMNVEV (reference sequence). CDR3 length equals 16 residues. The DNA of the CDR3 is TGTGCCAGCAGTTTAACGGGGACTGCAACTAATGAAAAACCGTTTTTT. As protein: CASSLTGTATNEKPFF.

The chain recombines TRBV3-1 with TRBJ2-3; 8 bases fit TRBD2. Germline V lookup: CDR1 LGHDT, CDR2 YNNKEL (reference sequence). With 5 bases clipped from V and 6 bases from J, the junction kept 10 bases outside the gene matches. CDR3 size: 15 residues. Written as DNA, the CDR3 is TGTGCCAGCAGCACGCCGGGACTAGTGCGGGATACGCAGTATTTT. Its translation is CASSTPGLVRDTQYF.

This clonotype has only a few counts. The chain recombines TRBV11-3 with TRBJ1-3; D not certain. Trimming removed 5 bases at V and 4 bases at J, with 18 bases between. The CDR3 has 16 residues. Germline CDR1 SGHNT, CDR2 YENEEA. The CDR3 DNA reads TGTGCCAGCAGCCCCTCCCCGGACCTCCCAGGAAACACCATATATTTT. Translation gives CASSPSPDLPGNTIYF.

The V gene is TRBV6-1, the J gene TRBJ2-1, with TRBD2 matching 7 bases. The CDR3 is made up of 17 amino acids. V lost 8 bases and J lost 5; bases outside the gene matches: 18. Germline lookup yields CDR1 MNHNS and CDR2 SASEGT. The CDR3 nucleotides read TGTGCCAGCGGCCCCGACCCGCGGGGGAAACCAAACAATGAGCAGTTCTTC. It translates to CASGPDPRGKPNNEQFF.

This clonotype was observed a few times. The chain combines TRBV11-2 with TRBJ2-5; a possible D gene is TRBD1 (6 bases). The CDR3 is 20 residues long. Germline CDR1 and CDR2: SGHAT and FQNNGV. V gave up 1 base and J gave up 1 base, with 25 bases separating them. CDR3 DNA: TGTGCCAGCAGCTTAGGGGGCCCCGGGACAACACGAGGTATCCAAGAGACCCAGTACTTC. This codes for CASSLGGPGTTRGIQETQYF. The variable domain in full, completed from reference TRBV11-2 and TRBJ2-5, reads EAGVAQSPRYKIIEKRQSVAFWCNPISGHATLYWYQQILGQGPKLLIQFQNNGVVDDSQLPKDRFSAERLKGVDSTLKIQPAKLEDSAVYLCASSLGGPGTTRGIQETQYFGPGTRLLVL.

In this sample, this clonotype turned up a few times. The chain employs TRBV5-4 and TRBJ2-3; 11 nucleotides agree with TRBD2. The CDR3 runs to 17 residues. J lost 6 bases, V lost 3 bases, and 12 bases had no gene match. Germline values: CDR1 SGHNT, CDR2 YYREEE (reference sequence). CDR3 protein: CASSSLSSGGAMDTQYF. The CDR3 nucleotides are TGTGCCAGCAGCTCCTTGAGTAGCGGGGGGGCAATGGATACGCAGTATTTT.

V and J are TRBV5-1 and TRBJ2-2, with D maybe TRBD2 (7 bases). The germline CDR1 and CDR2 sequences are SGHRS and YFSETQ. This CDR3 region has 16 residues. Trimming removed 0 bases from V and 6 bases from J, with 15 bases in between. CDR3 DNA sequence: TGCGCCAGCAGCTTGGCCGCGGGGGCCTTGCCCGGGGAGCTGTTTTTT. Translated, it gives CASSLAAGALPGELFF.

This chain uses TRBV4-2 with TRBJ2-7, with no clear D. V lost 4 bases to trimming and J lost 4 bases, with 17 bases between them. Germline CDR1 and CDR2: LGHNA and YNFKEQ. This CDR3 region has 15 residues. CDR3 in DNA: TGTGCCAGCAGCCCCCGCGGATCCCTAATGTACGAGCAGTACTTC. Amino acids: CASSPRGSLMYEQYF.

The rearrangement joins TRBV5-1 to TRBJ1-1, with D unclear. Looked up from germline, CDR1 is SGHRS and CDR2 is YFSETQ. Trimming took 3 bases from V and 4 from J, leaving 16 bases between them. The CDR3 runs 15 residues. DNA for the CDR3: TGCGCCAGCAGCTACCTGACGTTGGGTTTCACTGAAGCTTTCTTT. Its translation: CASSYLTLGFTEAFF.

This clonotype has only a few counts. The gene calls are TRBV14 and TRBJ2-1; D might be TRBD1 or TRBD2, each matching 6 bases. V was pared by 3 bases and J by 8 bases, with 17 bases between. Germline V CDR1 and CDR2: SGHDN, FVKESK. The CDR3 length is 15 residues. The DNA of the CDR3 is TGTGCCAGCAGCCATACCGGGGGCCGAGGGGATGAGCAGTTCTTC. Protein sequence: CASSHTGGRGDEQFF.

This chain joins TRBV18 and TRBJ1-6, with D possibly TRBD1 on 5 matching bases. CDR3 size: 16 residues. V lost 4 bases, J lost 4 bases, and 14 bases lay in between. Germline V lookup: CDR1 KGHSH, CDR2 LQKENI. The CDR3 DNA sequence: TGTGCCAGCTCACTCCTCGGGGGAGCGTATAATTCACCCCTCCACTTT. As protein: CASSLLGGAYNSPLHF.

Note on this clonotype: A read error likely explains this, since a far larger clone differs by one base. This chain joins TRBV5-1 and TRBJ2-5; D remains ambiguous. Germline V CDR1 and CDR2: SGHRS, YFSETQ. The CDR3 runs to 11 residues. CDR3 sequence reads: CASSFQETQCF. DNA for the CDR3: TGCGCCAGCAGCTTCCAAGAGACCCAGTGCTTC.

This clonotype was counted a few times. The chain is built from TRBV20-1 and TRBJ2-3, with 7 nucleotides matching TRBD2. The CDR3 sequence is 11 residues long. CDR1 DFQATT and CDR2 SNEGSKA come from the germline V gene (reference sequence). Trimming at V came to 3 bases and at J to 14 bases, leaving 8 bases not matched to a gene. The CDR3 DNA is TGCAGTGCTAGGGGGACTATTATAAGGTATTTT. This sequence encodes CSARGTIIRYF.

This clonotype was observed a few times. This chain uses TRBV5-1 with TRBJ2-3; D possibly corresponds to TRBD1 (5 bases). Per the germline V gene, CDR1 is SGHRS and CDR2 is YFSETQ. The CDR3 contains 15 residues. V lost 5 bases and J 1 base, leaving 14 bases between the germline ends. CDR3 in amino acids: CASRGTGRGTDTQYF. CDR3 nucleotides: TGCGCCAGCAGAGGCACAGGCAGGGGCACAGATACGCAGTATTTT.

This rearrangement joins TRBV14 to TRBJ1-2, with D unclear. Germline V gene sequence: CDR1 SGHDN, CDR2 FVKESK. The CDR3 is 15 amino acids. Deletions cut 4 bases from V and 3 bases from J, with 15 bases between. The DNA of the CDR3 is TGTGCCAGCAGCCGGCTGGCGGGAGACTACTATGGCTACACCTTC. It encodes CASSRLAGDYYGYTF.

This clonotype was detected a few times. The V gene is TRBV5-1, the J gene TRBJ2-4; D may be TRBD1 (6 bases). The CDR3 totals 15 residues. Germline V lookup: CDR1 SGHRS, CDR2 YFSETQ. The ends were cut back, 4 bases at V and 5 bases at J, with 16 bases in the middle. The CDR3 sequence: CASSLPDSYENIQYF. CDR3 DNA sequence: TGCGCCAGCAGCCTACCGGACAGCTATGAAAACATTCAGTACTTC.

The J gene is TRBJ2-7, the V gene TRBV7-9; D is uncertain. The CDR3 has 14 residues. The germline V gene encodes CDR1 SEHNR and CDR2 FQNEAQ (reference sequence). Between the trimmed V and J ends, which lost 5 bases and 8 bases, there was a span of 19 bases. The CDR3: CASSLRSAGLKQYF. CDR3 in DNA: TGTGCCAGCAGCCTACGATCCGCTGGTCTGAAGCAGTACTTC.

The J gene is TRBJ2-1, the V gene TRBV18; D might be TRBD2 (5 bases). Looked up from germline, CDR1 is KGHSH and CDR2 is LQKENI. V was clipped by 3 bases and J by 5 bases, with 8 bases between them. The CDR3 runs 13 residues. The DNA of the CDR3 is TGTGCCAGCTCACCTCGGGGAAACAATGAGCAGTTCTTC. Translated, it gives CASSPRGNNEQFF.

The gene calls are TRBV7-9 and TRBJ2-5; D gene ambiguous. Looked up from germline, CDR1 is SEHNR and CDR2 is FQNEAQ (reference sequence). The V end lost 6 bases, the J end lost 4 bases, and 9 bases lay between the germline ends. The CDR3 has 12 amino acids. The CDR3 region has the DNA TGTGCCAGCAGATATGTGGGAGAGACCCAGTACTTC. Translating it yields CASRYVGETQYF.

V is TRBV2 and J is TRBJ2-7, with D unclear. Trimming left V 10 bases short and J 3 bases short, with 16 bases between. This CDR3 comprises 13 residues. CDR1 is SNHLY and CDR2 is FYNNEI in the germline V gene. The CDR3: CATRGVADYEQYF. The CDR3 bases are TGTGCCACCCGTGGGGTGGCGGACTACGAGCAGTACTTC.

This clonotype was seen more than once but under ten times. The V gene is TRBV30, the J gene TRBJ2-2, with D maybe TRBD2 (5 bases). The germline V and J ends were trimmed by 3 bases and 6 bases, with 20 bases remaining between them. Germline CDR1 GTSNPN, CDR2 SVGIG (reference sequence). The CDR3 totals 16 residues. For the CDR3, the DNA is TGTGCCTGGAGGGGAGACACAGTGATTCTCCCCGGGGAGCTGTTTTTT. This sequence encodes CAWRGDTVILPGELFF.

The rearrangement joins TRBV20-1 to TRBJ2-4, with 7 bases lining up with TRBD1. The germline gives CDR1 DFQATT, CDR2 SNEGSKA (reference sequence). This CDR3 comprises 14 residues. V gave up 3 bases and J gave up 3 bases; unmatched junction bases: 5. Here the CDR3 DNA reads TGCAGTGCTAGTAAGGGGGCTAACAAAAACATTCAGTACTTC. Amino acids: CSASKGANKNIQYF.

This chain links TRBV5-1 with TRBJ2-5; D might be TRBD2 (6 bases). The end of the DNA aligns better with TRBJ2-7, so the J call may be wrong. This CDR3 has 15 amino acids. Germline-derived CDR1 and CDR2 are SGHRS and YFSETQ. Here the CDR3 DNA reads TGCGCCAGCAGCTTGGCAGCGGGTAATGCCGACGAGCAGTACTTC. This sequence encodes CASSLAAGNADEQYF.